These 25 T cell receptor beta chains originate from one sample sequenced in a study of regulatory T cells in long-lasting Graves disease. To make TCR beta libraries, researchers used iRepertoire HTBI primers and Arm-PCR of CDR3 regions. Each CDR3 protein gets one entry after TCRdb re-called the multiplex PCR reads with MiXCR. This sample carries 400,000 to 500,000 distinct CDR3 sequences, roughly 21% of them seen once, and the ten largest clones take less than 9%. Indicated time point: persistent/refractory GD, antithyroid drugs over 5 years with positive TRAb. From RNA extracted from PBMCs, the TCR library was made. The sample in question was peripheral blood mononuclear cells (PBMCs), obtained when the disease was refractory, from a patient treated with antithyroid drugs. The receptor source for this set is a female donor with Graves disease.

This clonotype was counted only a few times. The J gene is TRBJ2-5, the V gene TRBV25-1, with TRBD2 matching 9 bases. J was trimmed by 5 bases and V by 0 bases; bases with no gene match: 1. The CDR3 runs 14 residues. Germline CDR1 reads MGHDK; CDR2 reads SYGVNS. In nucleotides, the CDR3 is TGTGCCAGCAGTGAATACGCGGGGGGGGAGACCCAGTACTTC. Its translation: CASSEYAGGETQYF.

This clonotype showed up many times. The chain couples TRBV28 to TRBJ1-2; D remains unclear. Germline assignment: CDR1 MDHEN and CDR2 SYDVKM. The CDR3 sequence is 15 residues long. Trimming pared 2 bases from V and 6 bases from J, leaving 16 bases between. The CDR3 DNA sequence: TGTGCCAGCAGTTTACCTACGGACTCTACCGATGGCTACACCTTC. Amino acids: CASSLPTDSTDGYTF.

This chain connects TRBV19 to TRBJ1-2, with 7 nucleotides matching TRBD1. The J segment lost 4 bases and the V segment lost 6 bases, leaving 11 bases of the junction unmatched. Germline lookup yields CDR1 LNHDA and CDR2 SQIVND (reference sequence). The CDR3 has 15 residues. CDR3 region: CASSRTGQSSYGYTF. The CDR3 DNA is TGTGCCAGTAGCAGAACGGGACAGAGCAGCTATGGCTACACCTTC.

In DNA, the CDR3 is TGCAGTGCTAGAGATGCCAGGACCCCCTACGAGCAGTACTTC. It encodes CSARDARTPYEQYF. This chain joins TRBV20-1 and TRBJ2-7, with unresolved D. CDR1 is DFQATT, CDR2 SNEGSKA, per germline (reference sequence). The CDR3 contains 14 residues. Trimming stripped 0 bases from V and 2 bases from J, with 11 bases between.

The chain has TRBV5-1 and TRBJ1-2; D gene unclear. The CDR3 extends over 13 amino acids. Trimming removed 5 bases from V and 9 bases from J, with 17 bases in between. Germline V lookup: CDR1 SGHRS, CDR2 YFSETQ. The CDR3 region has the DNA TGCGCCAGCAGACCCCGGGAGTGGGATAGCTACACCTTC. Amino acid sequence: CASRPREWDSYTF.

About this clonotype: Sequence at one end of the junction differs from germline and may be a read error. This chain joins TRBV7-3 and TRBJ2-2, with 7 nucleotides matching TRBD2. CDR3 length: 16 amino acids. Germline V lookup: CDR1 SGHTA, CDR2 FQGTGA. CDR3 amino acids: CASGLNGGANTGELFF. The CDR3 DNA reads TGTGCCAGCGGCTTAAATGGGGGGGCGAACACCGGGGAGCTGTTTTTT.

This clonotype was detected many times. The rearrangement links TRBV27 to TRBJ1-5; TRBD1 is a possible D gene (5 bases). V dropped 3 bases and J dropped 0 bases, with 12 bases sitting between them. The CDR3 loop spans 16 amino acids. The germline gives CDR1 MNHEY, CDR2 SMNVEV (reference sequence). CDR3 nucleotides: TGTGCCAGCAGTTTCTTGGACGGGGGTAGCAATCAGCCCCAGCATTTT. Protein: CASSFLDGGSNQPQHF.

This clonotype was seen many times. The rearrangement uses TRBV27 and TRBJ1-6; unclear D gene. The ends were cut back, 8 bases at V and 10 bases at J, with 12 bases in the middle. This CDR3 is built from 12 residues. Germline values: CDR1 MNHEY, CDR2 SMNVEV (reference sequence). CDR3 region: CASASLLSPLHF. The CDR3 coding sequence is TGTGCCAGCGCTAGCCTCCTGTCACCCCTCCACTTT.

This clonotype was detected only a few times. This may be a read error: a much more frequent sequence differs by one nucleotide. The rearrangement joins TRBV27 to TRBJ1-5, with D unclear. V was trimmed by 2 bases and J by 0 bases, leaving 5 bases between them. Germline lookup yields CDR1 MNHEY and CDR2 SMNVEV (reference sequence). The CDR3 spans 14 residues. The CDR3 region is CASSLKDSNQPQHF. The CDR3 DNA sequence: TGTGCCAGCAGTTTAAAGGATAGCAATCAGCCCCAGCATTTT.

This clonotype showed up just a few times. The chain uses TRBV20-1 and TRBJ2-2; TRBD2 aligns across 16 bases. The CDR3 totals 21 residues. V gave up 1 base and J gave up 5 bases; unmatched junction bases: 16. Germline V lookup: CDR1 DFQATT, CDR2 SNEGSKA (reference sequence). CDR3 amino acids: CSARALFGPGTSGGATGELFF. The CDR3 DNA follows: TGCAGTGCTAGAGCTCTATTTGGACCCGGGACTAGCGGGGGGGCGACCGGGGAGCTGTTTTTT.

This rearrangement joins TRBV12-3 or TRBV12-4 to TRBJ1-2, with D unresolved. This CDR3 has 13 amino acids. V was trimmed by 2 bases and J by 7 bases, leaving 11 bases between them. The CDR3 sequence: CASSLTGFAGYTF. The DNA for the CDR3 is TGTGCCAGCAGTTTAACGGGTTTTGCTGGCTACACCTTC.

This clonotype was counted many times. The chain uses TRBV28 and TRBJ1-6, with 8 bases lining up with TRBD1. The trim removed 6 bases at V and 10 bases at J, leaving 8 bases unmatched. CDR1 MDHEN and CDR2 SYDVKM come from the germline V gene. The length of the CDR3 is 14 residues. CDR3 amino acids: CASRTPTGDSPLHF. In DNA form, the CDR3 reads TGTGCCAGCAGAACCCCGACAGGGGACTCACCCCTCCACTTT.

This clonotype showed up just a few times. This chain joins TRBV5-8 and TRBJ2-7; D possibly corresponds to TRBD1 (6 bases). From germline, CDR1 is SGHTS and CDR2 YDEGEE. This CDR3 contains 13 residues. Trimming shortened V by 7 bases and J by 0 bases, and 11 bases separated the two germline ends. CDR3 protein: CASGQGSSYEQYF. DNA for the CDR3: TGTGCCAGCGGGCAGGGGAGCTCCTACGAGCAGTACTTC.

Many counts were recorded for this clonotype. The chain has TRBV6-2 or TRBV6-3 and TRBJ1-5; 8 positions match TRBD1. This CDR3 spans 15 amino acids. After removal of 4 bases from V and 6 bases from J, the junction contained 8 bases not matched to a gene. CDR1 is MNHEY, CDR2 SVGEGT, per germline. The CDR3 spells CASSSIAGGFQPQHF. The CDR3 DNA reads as TGTGCCAGCAGTTCGATCGCAGGGGGCTTTCAGCCCCAGCATTTT.

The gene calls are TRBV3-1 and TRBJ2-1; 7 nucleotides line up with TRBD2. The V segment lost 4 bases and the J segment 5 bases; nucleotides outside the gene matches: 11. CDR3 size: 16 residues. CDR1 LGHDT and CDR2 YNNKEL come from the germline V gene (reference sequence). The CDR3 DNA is TGTGCCAGCAGCCTGGGGGGGGGAGGGCCCCACAATGAGCAGTTCTTC. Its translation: CASSLGGGGPHNEQFF.

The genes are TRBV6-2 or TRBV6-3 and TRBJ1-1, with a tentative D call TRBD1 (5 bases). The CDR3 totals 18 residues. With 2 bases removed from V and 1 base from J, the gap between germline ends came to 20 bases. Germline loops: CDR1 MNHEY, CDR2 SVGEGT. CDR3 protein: CASSYPYLGGDGNTEAFF. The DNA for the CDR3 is TGTGCCAGCAGTTACCCATACCTTGGGGGTGATGGGAACACTGAAGCTTTCTTT.

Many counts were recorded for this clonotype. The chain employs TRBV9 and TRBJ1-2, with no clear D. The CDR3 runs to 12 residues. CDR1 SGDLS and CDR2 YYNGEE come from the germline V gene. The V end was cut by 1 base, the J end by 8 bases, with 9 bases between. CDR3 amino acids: CASSVFGRGYTF. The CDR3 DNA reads TGTGCCAGCAGCGTATTCGGGAGGGGCTACACCTTC.

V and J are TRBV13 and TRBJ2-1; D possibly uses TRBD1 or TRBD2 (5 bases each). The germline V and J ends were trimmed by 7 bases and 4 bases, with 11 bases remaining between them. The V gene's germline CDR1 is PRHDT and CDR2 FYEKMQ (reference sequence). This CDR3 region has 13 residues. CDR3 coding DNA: TGTGCCAGCAATGTTGGGGGATACAATGAGCAGTTCTTC. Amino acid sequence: CASNVGGYNEQFF.

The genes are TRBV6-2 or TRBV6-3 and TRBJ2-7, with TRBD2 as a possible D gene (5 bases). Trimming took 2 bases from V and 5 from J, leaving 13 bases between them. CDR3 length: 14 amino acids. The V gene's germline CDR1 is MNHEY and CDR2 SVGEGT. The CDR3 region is CASSYRFPGDEQYF. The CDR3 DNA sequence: TGTGCCAGCAGTTACAGGTTCCCCGGGGACGAGCAGTACTTC.

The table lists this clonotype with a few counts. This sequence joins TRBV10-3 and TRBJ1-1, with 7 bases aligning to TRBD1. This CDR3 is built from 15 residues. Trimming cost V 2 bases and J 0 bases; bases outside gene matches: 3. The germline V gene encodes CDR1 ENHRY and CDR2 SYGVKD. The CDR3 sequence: CAISETGQLNTEAFF. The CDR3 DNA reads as TGTGCCATCAGTGAGACGGGACAGCTGAACACTGAAGCTTTCTTT.

CDR3 nucleotides: TGCGCCAGCAGCCCGCCGGCACACGCCACAGATACGCAGTATTTT. Residues: CASSPPAHATDTQYF. V and J are TRBV5-1 and TRBJ2-3; D gene uncertain. Looked up from germline, CDR1 is SGHRS and CDR2 is YFSETQ. V was cut by 4 bases and J by 2 bases, with 14 bases left in between. The CDR3 extends over 15 amino acids.

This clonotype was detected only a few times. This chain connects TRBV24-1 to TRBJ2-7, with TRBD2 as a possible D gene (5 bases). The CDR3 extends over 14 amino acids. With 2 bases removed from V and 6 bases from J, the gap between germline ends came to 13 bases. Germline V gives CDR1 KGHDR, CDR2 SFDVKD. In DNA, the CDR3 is TGTGCCACCAGTGATTCGAATGGACTTTCCGAGCAGTACTTC. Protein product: CATSDSNGLSEQYF.

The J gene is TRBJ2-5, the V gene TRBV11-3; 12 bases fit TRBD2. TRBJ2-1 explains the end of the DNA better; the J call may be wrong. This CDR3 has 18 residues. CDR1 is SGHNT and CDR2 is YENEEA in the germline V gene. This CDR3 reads CASSLDRVTSGSVGEQFF. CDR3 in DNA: TGTGCCAGCAGCTTAGATCGGGTGACTAGCGGGAGTGTGGGTGAGCAGTTCTTC.

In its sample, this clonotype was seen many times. The CDR3 region is CSARLAQVLNQPQHF. The CDR3 DNA follows: TGCAGTGCTAGATTGGCTCAGGTCCTCAATCAGCCCCAGCATTTT. The V and J genes are TRBV20-1 and TRBJ1-5, with no clear D. The CDR3 runs to 15 residues. The germline V gene encodes CDR1 DFQATT and CDR2 SNEGSKA (reference sequence). Trimming cost V 2 bases and J 3 bases, with 14 bases left between them.

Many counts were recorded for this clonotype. This CDR3 is CAINGDSHYGYTF. The DNA for the CDR3 is TGTGCCATCAATGGAGACAGCCACTATGGCTACACCTTC. The chain joins TRBV10-3 to TRBJ1-2; D may be TRBD1 (5 bases). V was cut by 7 bases and J by 3 bases, with 12 bases left in between. Germline V CDR1 and CDR2: ENHRY, SYGVKD. There are 13 residues in the CDR3.